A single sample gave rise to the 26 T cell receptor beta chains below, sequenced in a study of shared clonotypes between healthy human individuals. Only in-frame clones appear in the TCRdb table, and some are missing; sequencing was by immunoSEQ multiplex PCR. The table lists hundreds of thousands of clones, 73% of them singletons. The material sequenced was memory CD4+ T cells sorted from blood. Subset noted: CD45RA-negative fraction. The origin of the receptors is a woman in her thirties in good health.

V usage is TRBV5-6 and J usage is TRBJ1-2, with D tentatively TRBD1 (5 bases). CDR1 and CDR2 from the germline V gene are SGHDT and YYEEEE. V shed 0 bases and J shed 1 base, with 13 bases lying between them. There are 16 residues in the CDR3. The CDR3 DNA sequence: TGTGCCAGCAGCTTGGCCGGTCAGGGCCTTAACTATGGCTACACCTTC. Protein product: CASSLAGQGLNYGYTF.

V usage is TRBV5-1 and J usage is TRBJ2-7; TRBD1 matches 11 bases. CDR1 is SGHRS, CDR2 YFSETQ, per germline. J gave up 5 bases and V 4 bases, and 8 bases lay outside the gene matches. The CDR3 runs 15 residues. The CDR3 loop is CASSRQGQGVDEQYF. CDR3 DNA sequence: TGCGCCAGCAGCCGACAGGGACAGGGGGTGGACGAGCAGTACTTC.

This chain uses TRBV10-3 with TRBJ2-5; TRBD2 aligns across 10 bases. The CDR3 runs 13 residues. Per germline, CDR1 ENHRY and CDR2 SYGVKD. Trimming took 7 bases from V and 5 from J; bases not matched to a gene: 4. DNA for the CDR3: TGTGCCATCACCGGGACTAGCGAGGAGACCCAGTACTTC. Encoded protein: CAITGTSEETQYF.

CDR3 in amino acids: CASQRGGEIQETQYF. In DNA, the CDR3 is TGCGCCAGTCAGAGGGGGGGCGAGATCCAAGAGACCCAGTACTTC. The chain has TRBV5-1 and TRBJ2-5, with D possibly TRBD2 on 7 matching bases. This CDR3 region has 15 residues. V lost 8 bases and J lost 1, with 18 bases in between. Germline loops: CDR1 SGHRS, CDR2 YFSETQ.

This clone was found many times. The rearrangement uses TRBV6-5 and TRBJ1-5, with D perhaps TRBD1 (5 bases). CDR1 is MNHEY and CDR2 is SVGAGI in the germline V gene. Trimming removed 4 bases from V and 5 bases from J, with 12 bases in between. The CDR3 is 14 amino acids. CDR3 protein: CASSFSRGDQPQHF. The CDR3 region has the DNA TGTGCCAGCAGTTTTAGTAGAGGGGATCAGCCCCAGCATTTT.

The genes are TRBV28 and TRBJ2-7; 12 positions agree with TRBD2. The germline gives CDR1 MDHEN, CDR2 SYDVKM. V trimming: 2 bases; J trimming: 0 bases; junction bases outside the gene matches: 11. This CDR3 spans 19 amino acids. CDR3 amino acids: CASSLNPWTSGTISYEQYF. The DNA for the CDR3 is TGTGCCAGCAGTTTAAACCCCTGGACTAGCGGGACAATCTCCTACGAGCAGTACTTC.

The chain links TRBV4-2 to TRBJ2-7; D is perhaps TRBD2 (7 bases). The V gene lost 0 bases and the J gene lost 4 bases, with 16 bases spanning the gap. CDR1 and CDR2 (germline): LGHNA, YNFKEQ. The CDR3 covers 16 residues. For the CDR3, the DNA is TGTGCCAGCAGCCAAGAGGGGGGCGGGAGTGGGTACGAGCAGTACTTC. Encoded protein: CASSQEGGGSGYEQYF.

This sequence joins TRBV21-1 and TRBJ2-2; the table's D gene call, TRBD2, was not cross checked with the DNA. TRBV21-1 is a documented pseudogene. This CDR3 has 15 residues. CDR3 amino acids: CASSPSGMNTGELFF. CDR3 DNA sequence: TGTGCCAGCAGCCCTAGCGGGATGAACACCGGGGAGCTGTTTTTT.

DNA for the CDR3: TGTGCCAGCAGAGAAGGGGGCTCAGAGCAGTACTTC. Translation: CASREGGSEQYF. V is TRBV11-2 and J is TRBJ2-5; 7 nucleotides line up with TRBD1. After removal of 6 bases from V and 11 bases from J, the junction contained 9 bases not matched to a gene. CDR1 is SGHAT, CDR2 FQNNGV, per germline. The CDR3 is made up of 12 amino acids.

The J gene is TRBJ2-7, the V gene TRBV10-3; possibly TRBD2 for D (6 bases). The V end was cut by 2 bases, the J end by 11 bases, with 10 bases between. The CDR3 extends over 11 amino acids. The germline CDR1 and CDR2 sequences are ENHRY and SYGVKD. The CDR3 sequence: CAISEAGMEYF. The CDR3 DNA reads TGTGCCATCAGTGAGGCGGGGATGGAGTACTTC.

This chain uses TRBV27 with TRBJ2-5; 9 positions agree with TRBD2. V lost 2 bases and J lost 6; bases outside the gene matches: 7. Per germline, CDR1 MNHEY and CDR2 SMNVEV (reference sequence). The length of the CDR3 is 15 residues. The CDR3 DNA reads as TGTGCCAGCAGTTTAGGGACTAGCTGGGACCAGACCCAGTACTTC. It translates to CASSLGTSWDQTQYF.

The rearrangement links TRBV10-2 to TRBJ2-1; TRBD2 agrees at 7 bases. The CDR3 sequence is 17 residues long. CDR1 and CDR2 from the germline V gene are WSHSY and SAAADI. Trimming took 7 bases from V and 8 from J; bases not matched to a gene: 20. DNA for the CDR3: TGCGCCAGCAACCAAGACGCGAGCGGGAAGGTTGGGGATGAGCAGTTCTTC. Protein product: CASNQDASGKVGDEQFF.

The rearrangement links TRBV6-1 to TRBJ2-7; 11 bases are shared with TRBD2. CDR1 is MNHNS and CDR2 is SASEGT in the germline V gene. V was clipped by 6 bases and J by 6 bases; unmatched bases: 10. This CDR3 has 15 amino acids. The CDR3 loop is CASSGALAGEGEQYF. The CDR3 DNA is TGTGCCAGCAGCGGAGCACTAGCGGGAGAGGGCGAGCAGTACTTC.

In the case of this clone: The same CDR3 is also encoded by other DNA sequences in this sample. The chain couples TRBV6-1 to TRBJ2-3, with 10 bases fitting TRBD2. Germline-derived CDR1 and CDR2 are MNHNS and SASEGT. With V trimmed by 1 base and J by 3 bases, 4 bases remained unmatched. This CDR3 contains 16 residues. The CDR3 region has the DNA TGTGCCAGCAGTGAAGGGTTAGCGGGAGGTACAGATACGCAGTATTTT. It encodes CASSEGLAGGTDTQYF.

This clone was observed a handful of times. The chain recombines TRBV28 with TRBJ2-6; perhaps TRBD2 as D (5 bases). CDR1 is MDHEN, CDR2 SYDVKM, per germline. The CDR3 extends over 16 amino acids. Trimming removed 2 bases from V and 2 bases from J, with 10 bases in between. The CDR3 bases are TGTGCCAGCAGTTTAGTTGGAGGCACTGGGGCCAACGTCCTGACTTTC. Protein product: CASSLVGGTGANVLTF.

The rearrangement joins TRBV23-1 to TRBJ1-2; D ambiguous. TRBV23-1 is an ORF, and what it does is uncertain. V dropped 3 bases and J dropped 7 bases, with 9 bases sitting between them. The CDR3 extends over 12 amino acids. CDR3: CASSHRRCGYTF. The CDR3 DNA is TGCGCCAGCAGTCACCGACGTTGTGGCTACACCTTC.

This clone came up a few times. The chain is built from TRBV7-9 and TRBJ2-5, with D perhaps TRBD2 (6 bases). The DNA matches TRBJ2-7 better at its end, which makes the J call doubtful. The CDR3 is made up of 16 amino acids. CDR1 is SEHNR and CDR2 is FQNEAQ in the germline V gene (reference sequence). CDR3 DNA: TGTGCCAGCAGCTTAGGTAGCGGCCGAATATTTTACGAGCAGTACTTC. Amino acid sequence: CASSLGSGRIFYEQYF.

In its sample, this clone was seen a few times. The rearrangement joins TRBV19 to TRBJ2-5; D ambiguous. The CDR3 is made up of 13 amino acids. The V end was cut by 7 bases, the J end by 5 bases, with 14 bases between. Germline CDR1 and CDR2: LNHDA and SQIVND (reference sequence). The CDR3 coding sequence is TGTGCCAGTAACAAAGACCGGACGGAGACCCAGTACTTC. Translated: CASNKDRTETQYF.

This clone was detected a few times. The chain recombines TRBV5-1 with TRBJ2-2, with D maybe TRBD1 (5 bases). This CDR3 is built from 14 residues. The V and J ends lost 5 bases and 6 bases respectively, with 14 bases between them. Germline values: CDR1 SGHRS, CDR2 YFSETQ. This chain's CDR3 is CASRDKGNAGELFF. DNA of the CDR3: TGCGCCAGCAGGGACAAAGGAAACGCCGGGGAGCTGTTTTTT.

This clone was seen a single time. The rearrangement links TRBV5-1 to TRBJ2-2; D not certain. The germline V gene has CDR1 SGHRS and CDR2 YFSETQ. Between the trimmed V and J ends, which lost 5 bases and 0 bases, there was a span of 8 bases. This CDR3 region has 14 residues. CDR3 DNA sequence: TGCGCCAGCAGTCAAGGGTCGAACACCGGGGAGCTGTTTTTT. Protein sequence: CASSQGSNTGELFF.

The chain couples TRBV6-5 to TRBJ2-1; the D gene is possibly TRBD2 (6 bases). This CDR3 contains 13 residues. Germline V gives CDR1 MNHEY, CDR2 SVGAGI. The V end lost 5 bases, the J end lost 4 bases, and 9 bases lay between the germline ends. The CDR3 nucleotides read TGTGCCAGCAGTGGGGACTGGTACAATGAGCAGTTCTTC. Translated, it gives CASSGDWYNEQFF.

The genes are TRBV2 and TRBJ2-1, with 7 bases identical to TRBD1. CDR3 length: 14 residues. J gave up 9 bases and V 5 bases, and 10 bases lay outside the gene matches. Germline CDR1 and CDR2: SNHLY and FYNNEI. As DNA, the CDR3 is TGTGCCAGCAGTCTAGAACAGGGGTGGTTTGAGCAGTTCTTC. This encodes CASSLEQGWFEQFF. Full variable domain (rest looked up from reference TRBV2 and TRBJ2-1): EPEVTQTPSHQVTQMGQEVILRCVPISNHLYFYWYRQILGQKVEFLVSFYNNEISEKSEIFDDQFSVERPDGSNFTLKIRSTKLEDSAMYFCASSLEQGWFEQFFGPGTRLTVL.

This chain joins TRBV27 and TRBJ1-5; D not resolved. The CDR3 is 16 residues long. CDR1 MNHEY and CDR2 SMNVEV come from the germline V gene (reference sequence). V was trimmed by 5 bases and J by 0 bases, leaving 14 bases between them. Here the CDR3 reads CASSPAYGFSNQPQHF. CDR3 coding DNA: TGTGCCAGCAGTCCGGCGTACGGCTTTAGCAATCAGCCCCAGCATTTT.

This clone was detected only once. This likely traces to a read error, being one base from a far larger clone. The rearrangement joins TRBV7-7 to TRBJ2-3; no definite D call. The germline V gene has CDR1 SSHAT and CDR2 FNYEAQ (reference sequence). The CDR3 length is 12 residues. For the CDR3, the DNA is TGTGTCAGCAGCCCCGACACCTATACGCAGTATTTT. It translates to CVSSPDTYTQYF.

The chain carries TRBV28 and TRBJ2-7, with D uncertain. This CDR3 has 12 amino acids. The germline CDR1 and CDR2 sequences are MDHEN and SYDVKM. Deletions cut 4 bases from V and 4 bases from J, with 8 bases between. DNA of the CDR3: TGTGCCAGCAGTTCCCTTAGGTACGAGCAGTACTTC. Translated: CASSSLRYEQYF.

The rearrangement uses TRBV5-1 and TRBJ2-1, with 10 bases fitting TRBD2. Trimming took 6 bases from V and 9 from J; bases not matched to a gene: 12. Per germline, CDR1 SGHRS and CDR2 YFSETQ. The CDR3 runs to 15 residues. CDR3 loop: CASTESSGSGTEQFF. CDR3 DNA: TGCGCCAGCACAGAGTCTAGCGGGAGTGGTACTGAGCAGTTCTTC.